This is a list of T cell receptor beta chains from one sample in a study of blood T cell repertoires in COVID-19. Assay: immunoSEQ multiplex PCR; the TCRdb copy retains only in-frame clones and omits some. The repertoire holds under 300,000 clones, just under 90% seen once, with 1.9% in the top ten. Sequenced material: PBMCs or T cells enriched from blood (not recorded which). The receptor set was obtained from a woman aged 55-75 years who had recovered from COVID-19. The CDR3 runs from the conserved cysteine through the conserved F or W. The order of the fields is D gene, J gene, V gene, clone size, CDR3 protein, CDR3 DNA. The D gene is left open where the match is weak. For some rows the clone size is stated as once, few or many, or as a class when expanded; others skip it.

TRBD2,TRBJ2-1,TRBV5-1,-,CASSPSGSSYNEQFF,TGCGCCAGCAGCCCAAGCGGGAGTAGTTACAATGAGCAGTTCTTC
-,TRBJ1-1,TRBV7-3,-,CASSFQGIPNTEAFF,TGTGCCAGCAGCTTCCAGGGAATCCCCAACACTGAAGCTTTCTTT
-,TRBJ1-2,TRBV7-2,once,CASSLLLGGNYGYTF,TGTGCCAGCAGTCTCCTCTTGGGGGGGAACTATGGCTACACCTTC
-,TRBJ1-2,TRBV5-1,-,CASSSGLSGNYGYTF,TGCGCCAGCAGCTCAGGGTTGAGCGGGAACTATGGCTACACCTTC
TRBD1,TRBJ1-2,TRBV7-9,-,CASSRQGANYGYTF,TGTGCCAGCAGCCGACAGGGGGCTAACTATGGCTACACCTTC
-,TRBJ2-1,TRBV5-4,-,CASTWGVNDIHASEQFF,TGTGCCAGCACCTGGGGGGTGAACGATATACATGCCAGTGAGCAGTTCTTC
-,TRBJ1-2,TRBV6-5,-,CASSYSGPNYGYTF,TGTGCCAGCAGTTACAGCGGGCCAAACTATGGCTACACCTTC
-,TRBJ2-3,TRBV7-9,-,CASSQRQPEDTQYF,TGTGCCAGCAGCCAGAGACAGCCTGAGGATACGCAGTATTTT
-,TRBJ2-5,TRBV6-5,-,CASGGETQYF,TGTGCCAGCGGGGGGGAGACCCAGTACTTC
-,TRBJ1-1,TRBV12-5,-,CASGFKLFEAFF,TGTGCTAGTGGTTTTAAATTGTTTGAAGCTTTCTTT
-,TRBJ1-2,TRBV7-6,-,CASSLVKGQMGGYTF,TGTGCCAGCAGCTTAGTAAAGGGGCAAATGGGTGGCTACACCTTC
-,TRBJ1-1,TRBV5-1,-,CASSLTGNTEAFF,TGCGCCAGCAGCTTGACGGGAAACACTGAAGCTTTCTTT
TRBD2,TRBJ2-1,TRBV24-1,-,CATSDFRREGGEEQFF,TGTGCCACCAGTGATTTTCGACGGGAGGGGGGAGAGGAGCAGTTCTTC
-,TRBJ1-2,TRBV2,-,CASTSYTGQITNYGYTF,TGTGCTAGCACCAGTTACACCGGACAGATAACTAACTATGGCTACACCTTC
TRBD2,TRBJ2-7,TRBV19,-,CASTLGTSSSYEQYF,TGTGCCAGTACCCTAGGGACTAGCAGCTCCTACGAGCAGTACTTC
TRBD1,TRBJ2-7,TRBV11-2,-,CASSPPAGTVYEQYF,TGTGCCAGCAGCCCTCCTGCCGGGACAGTCTACGAGCAGTACTTC
TRBD1,TRBJ2-7,TRBV23-1,-,CASSQSKGTGGSYEQYF,TGCGCCAGCAGTCAATCGAAGGGGACAGGGGGCTCCTACGAGCAGTACTTC
-,TRBJ1-1,TRBV5-1,once,CASSQNTQGGGTEAFF,TGCGCCAGCAGCCAGAACACACAGGGAGGGGGCACTGAAGCTTTCTTT
TRBD1,TRBJ1-5,TRBV24-1,once,CATSDAGTGGNQPQHF,TGTGCCACCAGTGACGCCGGGACAGGGGGCAATCAGCCCCAGCATTTT
-,TRBJ1-4,TRBV28,-,CASSIMNEKLFF,TGTGCCAGTTCAATCATGAATGAAAAACTGTTTTTT
TRBD1,TRBJ2-7,TRBV3-1/TRBV3-2,-,CASSQVGGHRYF,TGTGCCAGCAGCCAAGTAGGGGGCCACCGGTACTTC
TRBD2,TRBJ2-2,TRBV11-2,-,CASSQGRGGGTGELFF,TGTGCCAGCAGCCAAGGCCGGGGGGGCGGCACCGGGGAGCTGTTTTTT
-,TRBJ1-4,TRBV4-2,-,CASSQDLRGMGDEKLFF,TGTGCCAGCAGCCAAGATCTTAGGGGGATGGGGGATGAAAAACTGTTTTTT
TRBD1,TRBJ1-2,TRBV5-1,-,CASSLAEGASYGYTF,TGCGCCAGCAGCTTGGCTGAGGGGGCTAGCTATGGCTACACCTTC
TRBD1,TRBJ1-2,TRBV9,few,CASSVGTGEYYGYTF,TGTGCCAGCAGCGTAGGGACAGGAGAATACTATGGCTACACCTTC
-,TRBJ1-1,TRBV28,-,CATEMNTEAFF,TGTGCCACGGAGATGAACACTGAAGCTTTCTTT
TRBD2,TRBJ2-7,TRBV5-1,-,CASSTTGTSGDEQYF,TGCGCCAGCAGCACCACAGGGACTAGCGGGGACGAGCAGTACTTC
-,TRBJ1-6,TRBV5-4,-,CASSLEGVYNSPLHF,TGTGCCAGCAGCTTGGAGGGGGTATATAATTCACCCCTCCACTTT
TRBD2,TRBJ2-5,TRBV4-1,-,CASRRGLAGEETQYF,TGCGCCAGCCGTCGGGGGCTAGCGGGGGAAGAGACCCAGTACTTC
-,TRBJ2-1,TRBV5-1,-,CASSPGRAREQFF,TGCGCCAGCAGCCCGGGCAGGGCGAGGGAGCAGTTCTTC